The 13 T cell receptor beta chains below were found in one sample sequenced in a study of blood T cell repertoires in COVID-19. Profiling relied on immunoSEQ multiplex PCR, and the TCRdb table lists in-frame clones only, not all of them. The sample gives around 390,000 clones, 80% to 90% of which show up once; roughly 10% is in the top ten. Source material: PBMCs or T cells enriched from blood (not recorded which). The receptors were sampled from a woman aged 45 to 65 who had recovered from COVID-19.

This clone was counted only a few times. V is TRBV30 and J is TRBJ1-6, with no clear D. Germline loops: CDR1 GTSNPN, CDR2 SVGIG (reference sequence). Trimming took off 2 bases at V and 2 bases at J, with 13 bases between the two ends. The CDR3 length is 16 residues. DNA for the CDR3: TGTGCCTGGAGTTCGGCAGGAGGCACCTATAATTCACCCCTCCACTTT. Translating it yields CAWSSAGGTYNSPLHF.

V is TRBV19 and J is TRBJ1-5, with D perhaps matching TRBD1 (6 bases). Trimming left V 5 bases short and J 8 bases short, with 16 bases between. The V gene's germline CDR1 is LNHDA and CDR2 SQIVND (reference sequence). CDR3 size: 14 residues. The CDR3 reads CASSPQGSQEPQHF. In nucleotides, the CDR3 is TGTGCCAGTAGTCCACAGGGTAGCCAAGAGCCCCAGCATTTT.

The genes are TRBV28 and TRBJ1-2; D remains unclear. Trimming took 6 bases from V and 8 from J, leaving 13 bases between them. Germline lookup yields CDR1 MDHEN and CDR2 SYDVKM. This CDR3 has 12 amino acids. Written as DNA, the CDR3 is TGTGCCAGCAGCGATATAGTGAAGGGCTACACCTTC. Encoded protein: CASSDIVKGYTF.

The chain joins TRBV10-3 to TRBJ1-2, with 8 bases lining up with TRBD1. Looked up from germline, CDR1 is ENHRY and CDR2 is SYGVKD. V dropped 5 bases and J dropped 4; count of bases not matched to a gene: 21. This CDR3 contains 19 residues. Here the CDR3 reads CAISSRQGQAALLTYGYTF. The CDR3 nucleotides read TGTGCCATCAGTTCCAGGCAGGGACAGGCAGCCCTTCTAACCTATGGCTACACCTTC.

The chain combines TRBV27 with TRBJ1-1; D perhaps matches TRBD1 (5 bases). Germline lookup yields CDR1 MNHEY and CDR2 SMNVEV (reference sequence). The CDR3 runs 14 residues. V lost 4 bases, J lost 1 base, and 10 bases lay in between. The CDR3 DNA sequence: TGTGCCAGCAGTTCCGTTGGGGCGAACACTGAAGCTTTCTTT. Amino acid sequence: CASSSVGANTEAFF.

The chain has TRBV12-5 and TRBJ1-1, with TRBD1 matching over 8 bases. Germline V gene lookup returns CDR1 LGHNT and CDR2 FRNRAP. The CDR3 length is 15 residues. J lost 4 bases, V lost 4 bases, and 8 bases had no gene match. CDR3 protein: CASGSAETGGTEAFF. The CDR3 nucleotides read TGTGCTAGTGGTTCCGCTGAAACAGGGGGCACTGAAGCTTTCTTT.

The V gene is TRBV5-5, the J gene TRBJ1-2, with a possible D match to TRBD1 (6 bases). V lost 6 bases, J lost 0 bases, and 18 bases lay in between. Germline CDR1 reads SGHKS; CDR2 reads YYEKEE (reference sequence). The CDR3 is made up of 16 amino acids. The CDR3 DNA follows: TGTGCCAGCACCCCGGGGGGCAGCAGGTCTAACTATGGCTACACCTTC. It is translated as CASTPGGSRSNYGYTF. Full variable domain (remainder filled in from reference TRBV5-5 and TRBJ1-2): DAGVTQSPTHLIKTRGQQVTLRCSPISGHKSVSWYQQVLGQGPQFIFQYYEKEERGRGNFPDRFSARQFPNYSSELNVNALLLGDSALYLCASTPGGSRSNYGYTFGSGTRLTVV.

The chain combines TRBV7-2 with TRBJ1-2; D ambiguous. This CDR3 comprises 15 residues. Trimming stripped 5 bases from V and 0 bases from J, with 13 bases between. Germline CDR1 reads SGHTA; CDR2 reads FQGNSA. DNA for the CDR3: TGTGCCAGCAGCCCCGCCCCCGGGGCTAACTATGGCTACACCTTC. Its protein is CASSPAPGANYGYTF.

The V gene is TRBV29-1, the J gene TRBJ1-1; D gene unclear. The V and J ends lost 4 bases and 5 bases respectively, with 17 bases between them. Germline CDR1 reads SQVTM; CDR2 reads ANQGSEA. The CDR3 has 14 amino acids. CDR3 sequence: CSVVVRGVDTEAFF. The CDR3, as DNA: TGCAGCGTTGTAGTCCGCGGGGTGGATACTGAAGCTTTCTTT.

The chain combines TRBV4-1 with TRBJ2-1, with TRBD1 matching 9 bases. The CDR3 contains 15 residues. Germline CDR1 reads MGHRA; CDR2 reads YSYEKL. V shed 6 bases, J shed 2 bases, and the junction held 5 bases outside the gene matches. CDR3 residues: CASSPGQGPYNEQFF. The CDR3 bases are TGCGCCAGCAGTCCGGGACAGGGACCCTACAATGAGCAGTTCTTC.

This clone was seen only once. This chain connects TRBV7-8 to TRBJ2-7; TRBD1 aligns across 7 bases. This CDR3 has 17 amino acids. V gave up 1 base and J gave up 0 bases; unmatched junction bases: 9. CDR1 is SGHVS and CDR2 is FQNEAQ in the germline V gene. CDR3 sequence: CASSLVGDSLTSYEQYF. The CDR3 DNA is TGTGCCAGCAGCTTAGTGGGGGACAGCCTAACCTCCTACGAGCAGTACTTC.

The rearrangement links TRBV19 to TRBJ1-6; possibly TRBD1 for D (5 bases). CDR1 is LNHDA and CDR2 is SQIVND in the germline V gene (reference sequence). V was pared by 7 bases and J by 0 bases, with 16 bases between. This CDR3 has 17 residues. The CDR3: CASTSDHRSSYNSPLHF. The CDR3 DNA reads as TGTGCCAGTACCTCGGACCACAGGAGCTCCTATAATTCACCCCTCCACTTT. Full variable domain (missing parts from reference TRBV19 and TRBJ1-6): DGGITQSPKYLFRKEGQNVTLSCEQNLNHDAMYWYRQDPGQGLRLIYYSQIVNDFQKGDIAEGYSVSREKKESFPLTVTSAQKNPTAFYLCASTSDHRSSYNSPLHFGNGTRLTVT.

V usage is TRBV20-1 and J usage is TRBJ2-3; maybe TRBD1 (6 bases). V shed 6 bases and J shed 9 bases, with 13 bases lying between them. This CDR3 region has 11 residues. In germline, CDR1 is DFQATT, CDR2 SNEGSKA (reference sequence). The CDR3 DNA reads as TGCAGTGCCCCGGACAGAAGAACGCAGTATTTT. Protein sequence: CSAPDRRTQYF.